Each of the 29 T cell receptor beta chains below was sequenced from the same sample in a study of low-dose radiotherapy and immunotherapy resistance in tumors. The authors amplified TCRs for about 20 PCR cycles with a constant-region primer and a V-primer adapter. TCRdb called the reads again in MiXCR, with one record for every CDR3 protein. The sample includes approximately 52,000 distinct CDR3 sequences, roughly 33% of them seen just once. Described time point: after trial treatment. Documented treatment: LDRT plus nivolumab, ipilimumab, low-dose cyclophosphamide and aspirin (RACIN trial). Sequenced material: PBMCs, taken after low-dose radiotherapy plus immunotherapy. Receptor source: a male donor with rectosigmoid adenocarcinoma.

This rearrangement joins TRBV10-3 to TRBJ2-1, with 11 positions matching TRBD2. The CDR3 loop spans 19 amino acids. CDR1 and CDR2 (germline): ENHRY, SYGVKD. J gave up 4 bases and V 6 bases, and 17 bases lay outside the gene matches. The CDR3 DNA is TGTGCCATCAGCGACTTTCTAGCGGGAGGTCCCCCACTTTACAATGAGCAGTTCTTC. Translated: CAISDFLAGGPPLYNEQFF.

This clonotype was seen at least ten times. The chain couples TRBV15 to TRBJ2-5; 10 nucleotides agree with TRBD1. In germline, CDR1 is LNHNV, CDR2 YYDKDF (reference sequence). V lost 1 base, J lost 4 bases, and 12 bases stayed unmatched. The CDR3 extends over 18 amino acids. For the CDR3, the DNA is TGTGCCACCAGCAGAGGGAAAGGCCGGACAGGGGGAAGAGAGACCCAGTACTTC. Protein product: CATSRGKGRTGGRETQYF.

The rearrangement links TRBV5-4 to TRBJ2-2, with D perhaps matching TRBD2 (5 bases). In germline, CDR1 is SGHNT, CDR2 YYREEE (reference sequence). The CDR3 length is 14 residues. The V gene lost 2 bases and the J gene lost 5 bases, with 10 bases spanning the gap. The CDR3 protein is CASSFGRGTGELFF. The CDR3 DNA sequence: TGTGCCAGCAGCTTTGGCCGGGGTACCGGGGAGCTGTTTTTT.

The table lists this clonotype with many counts. The chain recombines TRBV6-2 or TRBV6-3 with TRBJ1-2, with 7 bases aligning to TRBD1. The J segment lost 2 bases and the V segment lost 0 bases, leaving 3 bases of the junction unmatched. This CDR3 contains 15 residues. CDR1 is MNHEY, CDR2 SVGEGT, per germline. CDR3: CASSYSLTGNYGYTF. As DNA, the CDR3 is TGTGCCAGCAGTTACTCATTGACAGGGAACTATGGCTACACCTTC.

This clonotype appeared many times. The chain has TRBV7-2 and TRBJ1-5; 7 nucleotides match TRBD1. Germline V gene lookup returns CDR1 SGHTA and CDR2 FQGNSA. The CDR3 contains 16 residues. The ends lost 3 bases at V and 4 bases at J; junction bases unmatched: 9. This CDR3 reads CASSFTGTATNQPQHF. The CDR3 DNA is TGTGCCAGCAGCTTTACCGGGACAGCAACAAATCAGCCCCAGCATTTT.

Remarks on this clonotype: A far larger clone is only one base removed, so a read error is likely. The V gene is TRBV28, the J gene TRBJ2-1; 7 positions match TRBD1. The ends lost 7 bases at V and 10 bases at J; junction bases unmatched: 13. CDR1 MDHEN and CDR2 SYDVKM come from the germline V gene. This CDR3 spans 14 amino acids. This CDR3 reads CASTTVRGRNEQFF. CDR3 DNA: TGTGCCAGCACCACCGTAAGGGGGCGGAACGAGCAGTTCTTC. The full variable domain, rest sourced from reference TRBV28 and TRBJ2-1, is DVKVTQSSRYLVKRTGEKVFLECVQDMDHENMFWYRQDPGLGLRLIYFSYDVKMKEKGDIPEGYSVSREKKERFSLILESASTNQTSMYLCASTTVRGRNEQFFGPGTRLTVL.

Notes on this clonotype: This sequence is one base from a far larger clone and is likely a read error. The gene calls are TRBV7-2 and TRBJ2-2; maybe TRBD2 (6 bases). Germline V gives CDR1 SGHTA, CDR2 FQGNSA. The CDR3 is 11 amino acids. The DNA for the CDR3 is TGTGCCAGCAGCGCCACCGGGGGGCTGTTTTTT. This codes for CASSATGGLFF.

Note on this clonotype: No DNA is shown, since the ends of the CDR3 on it are uncertain; the CDR3 is the one TCRdb lists. The gene calls are TRBV28 and TRBJ1-4. The CDR3 has 14 residues if both end residues are counted. Germline CDR1 MDHEN, CDR2 SYDVKM. The chain's CDR3 is CASSYATGEKLFFF.

The chain carries TRBV29-1 and TRBJ2-3; 11 nucleotides match TRBD2. From germline, CDR1 is SQVTM and CDR2 ANQGSEA. The CDR3 sequence is 15 residues long. V lost 2 bases and J lost 7; bases outside the gene matches: 8. This chain's CDR3 is CSVENGLAGTYTQYF. The CDR3 DNA is TGCAGCGTTGAAAATGGACTAGCGGGCACCTATACGCAGTATTTT.

This clonotype was detected ten times or more. This chain links TRBV28 with TRBJ1-5; no definite D call. Per germline, CDR1 MDHEN and CDR2 SYDVKM. V was trimmed by 7 bases and J by 4 bases, leaving 14 bases between them. This CDR3 region has 14 residues. CDR3 amino acids: CASKPGSSNQPQHF. As DNA, the CDR3 is TGTGCCAGCAAACCGGGTTCCTCGAATCAGCCCCAGCATTTT. Based on the CDR3 plus reference TRBV28 and TRBJ1-5, the full variable domain is DVKVTQSSRYLVKRTGEKVFLECVQDMDHENMFWYRQDPGLGLRLIYFSYDVKMKEKGDIPEGYSVSREKKERFSLILESASTNQTSMYLCASKPGSSNQPQHFGDGTRLSIL.

CDR3 DNA sequence: TGTGCCAGCAGTCGGTCGGACAGGGATGGCTACACCTTC. Protein product: CASSRSDRDGYTF. The rearrangement uses TRBV6-1 and TRBJ1-2; 8 nucleotides match TRBD1. V lost 5 bases to trimming and J lost 6 bases; unmatched junction nucleotides: 5. From germline, CDR1 is MNHNS and CDR2 SASEGT. The CDR3 consists of 13 residues.

In its sample, this clonotype was seen many times. The gene calls are TRBV7-9 and TRBJ1-2; 9 positions agree with TRBD1. The CDR3 consists of 12 residues. V lost 5 bases and J lost 8; bases outside the gene matches: 3. Germline V gives CDR1 SEHNR, CDR2 FQNEAQ (reference sequence). For the CDR3, the DNA is TGTGCCAGCAGCAGGACAGGGGAGGGCTACACCTTC. Protein sequence: CASSRTGEGYTF.

Ten or more counts support this clonotype. The chain employs TRBV4-2 and TRBJ2-1, with 10 nucleotides matching TRBD2. V trimming: 2 bases; J trimming: 5 bases; junction bases outside the gene matches: 6. In germline, CDR1 is LGHNA, CDR2 YNFKEQ. This CDR3 has 16 residues. CDR3 DNA: TGTGCCAGCAGCCAACCAGCGGGAGGGCCCAACAATGAGCAGTTCTTC. Protein: CASSQPAGGPNNEQFF.

The table lists this clonotype with many counts. V gene TRBV9 combines with J gene TRBJ2-1; D uncertain. Trimming cost V 4 bases and J 8 bases, with 16 bases left between them. This CDR3 is built from 14 residues. The germline V gene has CDR1 SGDLS and CDR2 YYNGEE. The CDR3 is CASSRTVGLDEQFF. The CDR3 nucleotides are TGTGCCAGCAGCAGGACCGTTGGGCTCGATGAGCAGTTCTTC.

In this sample, this clonotype turned up many times. The chain combines TRBV20-1 with TRBJ2-3; D may be TRBD1 (6 bases). Trimming took off 5 bases at V and 4 bases at J, with 16 bases between the two ends. This CDR3 has 14 residues. The germline CDR1 and CDR2 sequences are DFQATT and SNEGSKA (reference sequence). CDR3 nucleotides: TGCAGTGCTGGGGGCCAAGAGTGGCCAGATACGCAGTATTTT. Translation: CSAGGQEWPDTQYF.

In this sample, this clonotype turned up many times. A read error may account for a junction end that differs from germline. The chain employs TRBV12-3 or TRBV12-4 and TRBJ2-1, with 9 bases aligning to TRBD1. The CDR3 consists of 16 residues. In nucleotides, the CDR3 is TGTGCCAGCAGTGGGGGGCCGGGACAGGGCTACGATGAGCAGTTCTTC. As protein: CASSGGPGQGYDEQFF.

This chain joins TRBV28 and TRBJ2-5; D might be TRBD2 (5 bases). V lost 7 bases and J lost 7, with 19 bases in between. This CDR3 contains 14 residues. CDR1 MDHEN and CDR2 SYDVKM come from the germline V gene. In DNA, the CDR3 is TGTGCCAGCATTCAGCGGACGACCGGTCGGACCCAGTACTTC. It encodes CASIQRTTGRTQYF.

This clonotype was detected ten times or more. The rearrangement joins TRBV15 to TRBJ1-2, with D maybe TRBD1 (5 bases). The CDR3 is 16 residues long. V lost 0 bases to trimming and J lost 8 bases, with 19 bases between them. Germline V gene lookup returns CDR1 LNHNV and CDR2 YYDKDF (reference sequence). The CDR3, as DNA: TGTGCCACCAGCAGAGATCTAGGGGTGGGAGCCGGGGGCTACACCTTC. Residues: CATSRDLGVGAGGYTF.

This clonotype was seen many times. The V and J genes are TRBV6-5 and TRBJ2-7, with D unresolved. Deletions cut 0 bases from V and 2 bases from J, with 11 bases between. The CDR3 loop spans 15 amino acids. The germline gives CDR1 MNHEY, CDR2 SVGAGI. The CDR3 reads CASSYSGAVTYEQYF. In nucleotides, the CDR3 is TGTGCCAGCAGTTACTCGGGCGCGGTGACCTACGAGCAGTACTTC.

Details on this clonotype: A far larger clone is a single base away, which makes a read error likely. This sequence joins TRBV7-3 and TRBJ2-7; TRBD2 agrees at 15 bases. The J call may be in error: the DNA end matches TRBJ2-5 better. The V gene's germline CDR1 is SGHTA and CDR2 FQGTGA. This CDR3 contains 17 residues. The DNA of the CDR3 is TGTGCCAGGAGCATCGGACTAGCGGGGGGGTACCAAGAGACCCAGTACTTC. Translating gives CARSIGLAGGYQETQYF.

Concerning this clonotype: With only one base between it and a far larger clone, this is likely a read error. The rearrangement links TRBV6-6 to TRBJ2-5, with 7 bases identical to TRBD1. Near its end, the DNA agrees better with TRBJ2-7, so the J call may be wrong. Germline CDR1 reads MNHNY; CDR2 reads SVGAGI (reference sequence). CDR3 length: 15 residues. This CDR3 reads CASGPGQRASYEQYF. The CDR3 DNA is TGTGCCAGCGGTCCGGGACAGAGGGCATCCTACGAGCAGTACTTC.

V usage is TRBV5-1 and J usage is TRBJ2-3; D call uncertain. V gave up 7 bases and J gave up 3 bases, with 15 bases separating them. CDR1 is SGHRS and CDR2 is YFSETQ in the germline V gene. The CDR3 has 14 amino acids. The CDR3 protein is CASVRSLDTDTQYF. The CDR3 DNA follows: TGCGCCAGCGTCCGAAGCCTAGATACAGATACGCAGTATTTT.

In this sample, this clonotype turned up many times. The genes are TRBV27 and TRBJ2-7; D is undetermined. Germline-derived CDR1 and CDR2 are MNHEY and SMNVEV (reference sequence). The V gene lost 5 bases and the J gene lost 1 base, with 9 bases spanning the gap. The CDR3 is 13 amino acids. The chain's CDR3 is CASSLKVSYEQYF. As DNA, the CDR3 is TGTGCCAGCAGTCTGAAGGTATCCTACGAGCAGTACTTC.

This clonotype was picked up many times. This chain uses TRBV7-2 with TRBJ2-2, with a weak D call TRBD2 (5 bases). Trimming cost V 0 bases and J 3 bases, with 11 bases left between them. CDR3 length equals 16 residues. Germline V lookup: CDR1 SGHTA, CDR2 FQGNSA. Written as DNA, the CDR3 is TGTGCCAGCAGCTTAGCCCCAGCGGCGGACACCGGGGAGCTGTTTTTT. This codes for CASSLAPAADTGELFF.

Many counts were recorded for this clonotype. The V gene is TRBV3-1, the J gene TRBJ1-5; possible D gene TRBD1, 6 bases. CDR3 size: 13 residues. Germline CDR1 LGHDT, CDR2 YNNKEL (reference sequence). V shed 1 base and J shed 8 bases, with 9 bases lying between them. The CDR3: CASSQGQDKPQHF. The DNA of the CDR3 is TGTGCCAGCAGCCAAGGACAGGATAAGCCCCAGCATTTT.

This clonotype occurred many times. The chain joins TRBV19 to TRBJ1-1; possibly TRBD1 for D (5 bases). V was cut by 6 bases and J by 5 bases, with 13 bases left in between. The CDR3 runs to 13 residues. Germline V gene lookup returns CDR1 LNHDA and CDR2 SQIVND (reference sequence). CDR3 in amino acids: CASSFQGKTEAFF. The CDR3 region has the DNA TGTGCCAGTAGCTTTCAGGGTAAAACTGAAGCTTTCTTT.

There are many counts of this clonotype. J is TRBJ1-5 and V is TRBV27; TRBD1 matches at 9 bases. The CDR3 contains 15 residues. The trim removed 6 bases at V and 4 bases at J, leaving 7 bases unmatched. Germline V gene lookup returns CDR1 MNHEY and CDR2 SMNVEV (reference sequence). DNA of the CDR3: TGTGCCAGCAGGTCCCACGGGACAGGGAATCAGCCCCAGCATTTT. Protein sequence: CASRSHGTGNQPQHF.

The V and J genes are TRBV4-1 and TRBJ2-1; 9 bases line up with TRBD2. This CDR3 spans 19 amino acids. V dropped 2 bases and J dropped 6; count of bases not matched to a gene: 17. Looked up from germline, CDR1 is MGHRA and CDR2 is YSYEKL. CDR3 coding DNA: TGCGCCAGCAGCCAACCTAGCGGGACGGGCCTACTACTGGTCAATGAGCAGTTCTTC. Encoded protein: CASSQPSGTGLLLVNEQFF.

This clonotype is labeled medium-sized. The V gene is TRBV6-6, the J gene TRBJ1-1, with D perhaps TRBD1 (5 bases). V was pared by 10 bases and J by 11 bases, with 20 bases between. Germline V CDR1 and CDR2: MNHNY, SVGAGI (reference sequence). The CDR3 is 12 amino acids. This CDR3 is CATGKGGSWAFF. The CDR3 bases are TGTGCCACAGGGAAGGGAGGGAGTTGGGCTTTCTTT.